Listed here are 3 T cell receptor beta chains from one sample, sequenced in a study of T cell responses to AZD1222 COVID-19 vaccine. Method: immunoSEQ multiplex PCR; TCRdb's copy keeps in-frame clones and lacks some. The sample holds some 80,000 clones, roughly nine tenths seen once. The sequences come from peripheral blood, collected on day 0 of AZD1222 vaccination. All receptors derive from an adult in good health.

The chain uses TRBV9 and TRBJ2-3, with unresolved D. The germline gives CDR1 SGDLS, CDR2 YYNGEE. The CDR3 extends over 14 amino acids. The ends were cut back, 1 base at V and 0 bases at J, with 6 bases in the middle. CDR3 region: CASSVSRSTDTQYF. The CDR3 nucleotides read TGTGCCAGCAGCGTATCGCGGAGCACAGATACGCAGTATTTT.

The chain uses TRBV24-1 and TRBJ2-7, with D maybe TRBD2 (6 bases). The CDR3 has 12 residues. Deletions cut 9 bases from V and 3 bases from J, with 11 bases between. CDR1 and CDR2 (germline): KGHDR, SFDVKD. The CDR3 loop reads CATLGSGYEQYF. The CDR3 nucleotides are TGTGCCACCCTCGGTAGCGGCTACGAGCAGTACTTC.

This clone appeared once. V gene TRBV29-1 combines with J gene TRBJ2-5, with 8 bases identical to TRBD1. The CDR3 has 13 amino acids. Germline V gene sequence: CDR1 SQVTM, CDR2 ANQGSEA. V lost 3 bases, J lost 3 bases, and 3 bases stayed unmatched. The chain's CDR3 is CSVETGEEETQYF. CDR3 nucleotide sequence: TGCAGCGTTGAGACAGGGGAGGAAGAGACCCAGTACTTC.